These 27 T cell receptor beta chains share one sample of origin, sequenced in a study of glioma-infiltrating T cells after dendritic cell vaccination (TCRdb year 2016). Interpreted using the paper, the time point label stands for: after dendritic cell vaccination, including at tumor progression/relapse. Library prep was done by the immunoSEQ multiplex PCR assay. TCRdb limited this immuneACCESS table to in-frame rearrangements with V and J called. A share of clones is missing; checked studies link under half to unresolved V genes, and the rest is unexplained. The sample contains tens of thousands of clones, around 87% of them found a single time. About 2.2% of the sample goes to the ten largest clones. Sequenced here: blood, sampled after dendritic cell vaccination. These receptors all stem from a human donor with glioblastoma.

The gene calls are TRBV6-1 and TRBJ2-7; 7 nucleotides agree with TRBD1. Germline V gene lookup returns CDR1 MNHNS and CDR2 SASEGT. With V trimmed by 7 bases and J by 3 bases, 12 bases remained unmatched. The CDR3 totals 15 residues. Here the CDR3 DNA reads TGTGCCAGCACCTTACTGAGGGACAGTCTCTACGAGCAGTACTTC. This gives the protein CASTLLRDSLYEQYF.

The V and J genes are TRBV18 and TRBJ1-4; D is possibly TRBD1 (6 bases). V lost 3 bases to trimming and J lost 4 bases, with 15 bases between them. Germline assignment: CDR1 KGHSH and CDR2 LQKENI. There are 16 residues in the CDR3. In DNA form, the CDR3 reads TGTGCCAGCTCACCCGTTACAGGGAGAGATAATGAAAAACTGTTTTTT. This codes for CASSPVTGRDNEKLFF. Drawing the rest from reference TRBV18 and TRBJ1-4, the complete variable domain is NAGVMQNPRHLVRRRGQEARLRCSPMKGHSHVYWYRQLPEEGLKFMVYLQKENIIDESGMPKERFSAEFPKEGPSILRIQQVVRGDSAAYFCASSPVTGRDNEKLFFGSGTQLSVL.

The rearrangement joins TRBV18 to TRBJ1-1, with a possible D match to TRBD1 (6 bases). Germline V lookup: CDR1 KGHSH, CDR2 LQKENI. This CDR3 is 14 amino acids long. V was pared by 6 bases and J by 1 base, with 12 bases between. The CDR3 nucleotides read TGTGCCAGCTCGCGGGGGCCCTCGAACACTGAAGCTTTCTTT. Its translation is CASSRGPSNTEAFF. The full variable domain, in which reference TRBV18 and TRBJ1-1 provide the parts outside the CDR3, is NAGVMQNPRHLVRRRGQEARLRCSPMKGHSHVYWYRQLPEEGLKFMVYLQKENIIDESGMPKERFSAEFPKEGPSILRIQQVVRGDSAAYFCASSRGPSNTEAFFGQGTRLTVV.

The V call is TRBV4-1, the J call TRBJ2-3; tentative D call: TRBD1 (5 bases). The CDR3 length is 14 residues. The ends were cut back, 1 base at V and 1 base at J, with 6 bases in the middle. In germline, CDR1 is MGHRA, CDR2 YSYEKL. The CDR3 nucleotides read TGCGCCAGCAGCCAAGTCAGGGGCACAGATACGCAGTATTTT. It codes for CASSQVRGTDTQYF.

The J gene is TRBJ2-1, the V gene TRBV9, with D uncertain. Per germline, CDR1 SGDLS and CDR2 YYNGEE. The CDR3 sequence is 16 residues long. With 3 bases removed from V and 3 bases from J, the gap between germline ends came to 16 bases. The CDR3 loop reads CASSARGVPVYNEQFF. The CDR3 nucleotides are TGTGCCAGCAGCGCGCGAGGAGTACCAGTCTACAATGAGCAGTTCTTC.

V is TRBV10-3 and J is TRBJ1-1; possible D gene TRBD1, 6 bases. The CDR3 runs to 15 residues. Germline CDR1 reads ENHRY; CDR2 reads SYGVKD. V was trimmed by 2 bases and J by 3 bases, leaving 13 bases between them. The CDR3 is CAISERGAEYTEAFF. The CDR3, as DNA: TGTGCCATCAGTGAGCGGGGGGCGGAGTACACTGAAGCTTTCTTT.

The gene calls are TRBV27 and TRBJ2-7; TRBD1 matches 9 bases. The ends lost 2 bases at V and 2 bases at J; junction bases unmatched: 1. CDR1 and CDR2 (germline): MNHEY, SMNVEV (reference sequence). This CDR3 contains 14 residues. CDR3 protein: CASSLRQGAYEQYF. CDR3 DNA sequence: TGTGCCAGCAGTTTAAGACAGGGGGCCTACGAGCAGTACTTC.

The chain uses TRBV27 and TRBJ2-2; 9 nucleotides match TRBD1. The ends lost 3 bases at V and 3 bases at J; junction bases unmatched: 5. The CDR3 covers 16 residues. Germline V gene sequence: CDR1 MNHEY, CDR2 SMNVEV (reference sequence). Here the CDR3 reads CASSLTGGSYTGELFF. CDR3 bases: TGTGCCAGCAGTTTGACAGGGGGTAGTTACACCGGGGAGCTGTTTTTT.

This chain links TRBV5-1 with TRBJ1-2; 10 nucleotides agree with TRBD1. Germline CDR1 is SGHRS and CDR2 is YFSETQ. The trim removed 5 bases at V and 4 bases at J, leaving 11 bases unmatched. The CDR3 is 16 amino acids. The CDR3 region has the DNA TGCGCCAGCAGACAAACGACCGGGACAGGGGCCTATGGCTACACCTTC. As protein: CASRQTTGTGAYGYTF.

This chain joins TRBV7-2 and TRBJ1-3; the D gene is possibly TRBD1 (5 bases). The CDR3 contains 15 residues. V lost 2 bases and J 4 bases, leaving 12 bases between the germline ends. Germline assignment: CDR1 SGHTA and CDR2 FQGNSA. The CDR3 spells CASSLWGRLGNTIYF. In nucleotides, the CDR3 is TGTGCCAGCAGCTTATGGGGCAGGCTCGGAAACACCATATATTTT.

The chain is built from TRBV9 and TRBJ2-3; 9 bases line up with TRBD2. V lost 2 bases and J lost 2; bases outside the gene matches: 15. The CDR3 sequence is 19 residues long. Germline values: CDR1 SGDLS, CDR2 YYNGEE. The CDR3 loop is CASSVRGGTLDATTDTQYF. The CDR3 DNA is TGTGCCAGCAGCGTGCGGGGGGGCACCCTCGATGCGACCACAGATACGCAGTATTTT.

V and J are TRBV11-3 and TRBJ2-1, with 8 positions matching TRBD1. CDR3 size: 14 residues. CDR1 SGHNT and CDR2 YENEEA come from the germline V gene. V was clipped by 5 bases and J by 4 bases; unmatched bases: 4. The CDR3 loop reads CASSRTGRYNEQFF. CDR3 bases: TGTGCCAGCAGCCGGACAGGGAGGTACAATGAGCAGTTCTTC.

This chain joins TRBV11-1 and TRBJ1-1; possible D gene TRBD1, 5 bases. Trimming took off 5 bases at V and 3 bases at J, with 19 bases between the two ends. CDR1 and CDR2 from the germline V gene are SGHAT and FQDESV (reference sequence). The CDR3 is made up of 16 amino acids. The DNA for the CDR3 is TGTGCCAGCAGCGGATTTGGAACAGGAGATGACACTGAAGCTTTCTTT. It specifies CASSGFGTGDDTEAFF.

This chain connects TRBV30 to TRBJ1-2, with unresolved D. V lost 0 bases, J lost 4 bases, and 12 bases lay in between. The germline CDR1 and CDR2 sequences are GTSNPN and SVGIG (reference sequence). CDR3 length: 14 amino acids. The CDR3 here is CAWSVPSAGYGYTF. In DNA form, the CDR3 reads TGTGCCTGGAGTGTGCCGAGTGCCGGCTATGGCTACACCTTC.

The CDR3 reads CASSPNQGIGELFF. The DNA of the CDR3 is TGTGCCAGCTCACCTAACCAGGGGATCGGGGAGCTGTTTTTT. The rearrangement links TRBV18 to TRBJ2-2, with D possibly TRBD1 on 6 matching bases. CDR3 length: 14 amino acids. V lost 3 bases to trimming and J lost 7 bases, with 12 bases between them. The germline gives CDR1 KGHSH, CDR2 LQKENI. Variable domain in full (rest from reference TRBV18 and TRBJ2-2): NAGVMQNPRHLVRRRGQEARLRCSPMKGHSHVYWYRQLPEEGLKFMVYLQKENIIDESGMPKERFSAEFPKEGPSILRIQQVVRGDSAAYFCASSPNQGIGELFFGEGSRLTVL.

V gene TRBV7-2 combines with J gene TRBJ2-3, with 8 bases matching TRBD1. Unmatched junction bases numbered 13, after V lost 5 bases and J lost 6 bases. The V gene's germline CDR1 is SGHTA and CDR2 FQGNSA. The CDR3 is 16 residues long. The CDR3 sequence: CASSHLSAGGIDTQYF. The DNA for the CDR3 is TGTGCCAGCAGCCATCTATCGGCAGGGGGCATTGATACGCAGTATTTT.

A note on this clone: At one boundary the junction diverges from the germline segment, which might be a read error. This sequence joins TRBV6-6 and TRBJ2-1; D remains ambiguous. This CDR3 is built from 12 residues. The germline gives CDR1 MNHNY, CDR2 SVGAGI (reference sequence). CDR3 in amino acids: CASSYPTPFLLF. CDR3 sequence (DNA): TGTGCCAGCAGTTACCCGACTCCCTTCCTACTCTTC.

The chain joins TRBV19 to TRBJ2-1, with 12 bases lining up with TRBD2. Looked up from germline, CDR1 is LNHDA and CDR2 is SQIVND (reference sequence). The length of the CDR3 is 15 residues. V was pared by 3 bases and J by 8 bases, with 5 bases of the junction left unmatched. CDR3 amino acids: CASSMLAGGLDEQFF. Here the CDR3 DNA reads TGTGCCAGTAGTATGCTAGCGGGAGGGCTCGATGAGCAGTTCTTC.

The CDR3 DNA sequence: TGTGCCAGCAGCTTAGGCACCGTGTTCGGGGATGAAGCTTTCTTT. It encodes CASSLGTVFGDEAFF. The chain recombines TRBV7-8 with TRBJ1-1; D unclear. Germline values: CDR1 SGHVS, CDR2 FQNEAQ. The CDR3 extends over 15 amino acids. Trimming pared 1 base from V and 7 bases from J, leaving 16 bases between.

The chain joins TRBV6-1 to TRBJ2-7; TRBD1 matches at 8 bases. V lost 7 bases to trimming and J lost 3 bases; unmatched junction nucleotides: 11. CDR3 length: 15 amino acids. Per germline, CDR1 MNHNS and CDR2 SASEGT. The CDR3 nucleotides read TGTGCCAGCAACCCCCGAGGACAGGGTAACTACGAGCAGTACTTC. This codes for CASNPRGQGNYEQYF.

J is TRBJ2-1 and V is TRBV19, with 8 bases fitting TRBD2. The CDR3 loop spans 15 amino acids. V was pared by 5 bases and J by 6 bases, with 9 bases of the junction left unmatched. The germline gives CDR1 LNHDA, CDR2 SQIVND (reference sequence). CDR3 sequence reads: CASSRLAGESNEQFF. In DNA form, the CDR3 reads TGTGCCAGTAGTCGGCTAGCGGGTGAATCCAATGAGCAGTTCTTC.

The V call is TRBV7-9, the J call TRBJ2-1; possibly TRBD1 for D (6 bases). This CDR3 has 15 amino acids. Germline V lookup: CDR1 SEHNR, CDR2 FQNEAQ (reference sequence). V was pared by 1 base and J by 3 bases, with 10 bases between. The CDR3 DNA reads TGTGCCAGCAGCTTAGGAGGGGGAAACTACAATGAGCAGTTCTTC. Its protein product is CASSLGGGNYNEQFF.

The gene calls are TRBV29-1 and TRBJ2-3, with 8 positions matching TRBD2. The V segment lost 3 bases and the J segment 9 bases; nucleotides outside the gene matches: 5. The CDR3 extends over 12 amino acids. Per the germline V gene, CDR1 is SQVTM and CDR2 is ANQGSEA. The CDR3 is CSVEGLEDTQYF. The CDR3 DNA reads TGCAGCGTTGAGGGACTAGAAGACACGCAGTATTTT.

The V gene is TRBV29-1, the J gene TRBJ2-1; the match to TRBD1 covers 9 bases. This CDR3 spans 12 amino acids. The J segment lost 12 bases and the V segment lost 5 bases, leaving 8 bases of the junction unmatched. The germline V gene encodes CDR1 SQVTM and CDR2 ANQGSEA. The CDR3 protein is CSVHTGGGGQFF. In DNA form, the CDR3 reads TGCAGCGTTCACACAGGGGGCGGGGGGCAGTTCTTC.

The genes are TRBV6-4 and TRBJ1-1, with D uncertain. V shed 6 bases and J shed 2 bases, with 10 bases lying between them. CDR1 is MRHNA, CDR2 SNTAGT, per germline. The CDR3 extends over 13 amino acids. This CDR3 reads CASRSYSNTEAFF. In DNA form, the CDR3 reads TGTGCCAGCAGATCATACAGCAACACTGAAGCTTTCTTT.

This clone has just a few counts. The CDR3 region has the DNA TGTGCCAGCAGCTTGGCGGTCAGAGGGCTCACAGATACGCAGTATTTT. Protein sequence: CASSLAVRGLTDTQYF. V gene TRBV5-6 combines with J gene TRBJ2-3; maybe TRBD2 (5 bases). Germline CDR1 reads SGHDT; CDR2 reads YYEEEE. This CDR3 region has 16 residues. Trimming shortened V by 0 bases and J by 2 bases, and 13 bases separated the two germline ends.

The V call is TRBV4-3, the J call TRBJ2-1, with 9 positions matching TRBD2. CDR1 and CDR2 (germline): LGHNA, YSLEER. The CDR3 consists of 17 residues. The trim removed 0 bases at V and 6 bases at J, leaving 9 bases unmatched. The CDR3 loop is CASSQEVRAGGINEQFF. The CDR3 nucleotides are TGCGCCAGCAGCCAAGAGGTTAGGGCGGGAGGGATCAATGAGCAGTTCTTC.